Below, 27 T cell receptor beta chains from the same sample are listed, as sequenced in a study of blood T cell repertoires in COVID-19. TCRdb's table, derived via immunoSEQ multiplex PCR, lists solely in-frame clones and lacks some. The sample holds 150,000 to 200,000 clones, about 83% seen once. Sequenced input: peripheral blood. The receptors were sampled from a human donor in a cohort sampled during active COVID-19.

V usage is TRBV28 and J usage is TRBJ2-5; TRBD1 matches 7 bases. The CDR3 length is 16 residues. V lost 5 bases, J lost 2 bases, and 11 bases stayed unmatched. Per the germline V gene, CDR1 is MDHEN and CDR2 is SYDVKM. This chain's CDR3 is CASSGTPGTAQETQYF. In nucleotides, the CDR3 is TGTGCCAGCAGTGGGACCCCGGGGACAGCACAAGAGACCCAGTACTTC.

The CDR3 DNA reads as TGTGCCAGCAAGAGAATTAGCGACGAGCAGTACTTC. It is translated as CASKRISDEQYF. The chain links TRBV2 to TRBJ2-7, with D maybe TRBD2 (5 bases). Trimming cost V 7 bases and J 5 bases, with 12 bases left between them. Germline values: CDR1 SNHLY, CDR2 FYNNEI. The CDR3 spans 12 residues.

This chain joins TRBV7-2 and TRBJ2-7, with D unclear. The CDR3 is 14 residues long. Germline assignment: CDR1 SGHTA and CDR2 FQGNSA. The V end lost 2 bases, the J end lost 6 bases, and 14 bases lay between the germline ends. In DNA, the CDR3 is TGTGCCAGCAGCTTAATCACGTATAGCCCCGAGCAGTACTTC. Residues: CASSLITYSPEQYF.

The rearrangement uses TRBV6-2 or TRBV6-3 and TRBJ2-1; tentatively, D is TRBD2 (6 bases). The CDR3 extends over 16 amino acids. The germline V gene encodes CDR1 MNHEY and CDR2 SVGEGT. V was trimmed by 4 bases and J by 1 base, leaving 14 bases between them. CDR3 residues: CASSSTGRSSYNEQFF. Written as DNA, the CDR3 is TGTGCCAGCAGTTCGACCGGGAGAAGTTCCTACAATGAGCAGTTCTTC.

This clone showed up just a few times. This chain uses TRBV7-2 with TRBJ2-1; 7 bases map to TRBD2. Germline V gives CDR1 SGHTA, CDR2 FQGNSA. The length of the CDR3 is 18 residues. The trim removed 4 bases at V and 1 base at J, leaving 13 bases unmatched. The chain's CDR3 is CASSYLNPLATSYNEQFF. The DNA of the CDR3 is TGTGCCAGCAGCTACCTAAACCCACTAGCGACTTCCTACAATGAGCAGTTCTTC.

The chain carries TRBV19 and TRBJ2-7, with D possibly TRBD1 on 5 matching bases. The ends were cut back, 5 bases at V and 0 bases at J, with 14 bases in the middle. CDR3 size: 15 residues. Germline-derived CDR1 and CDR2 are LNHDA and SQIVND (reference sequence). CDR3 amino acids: CASSLPGSLSYEQYF. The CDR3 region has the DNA TGTGCCAGTAGTCTCCCAGGGTCCCTCTCCTACGAGCAGTACTTC.

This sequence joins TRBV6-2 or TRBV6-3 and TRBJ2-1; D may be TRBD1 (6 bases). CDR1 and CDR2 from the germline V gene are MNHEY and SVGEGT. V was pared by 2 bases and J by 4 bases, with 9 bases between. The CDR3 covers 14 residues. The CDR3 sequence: CASSYKGEYNEQFF. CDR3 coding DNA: TGTGCCAGCAGTTACAAGGGGGAATACAATGAGCAGTTCTTC.

The CDR3 coding sequence is TGTGCCAGCAGCTTAGGCGGGGGGGGGACAGATACGCAGTATTTT. Its translation: CASSLGGGGTDTQYF. The chain joins TRBV11-3 to TRBJ2-3, with TRBD2 matching 9 bases. CDR1 and CDR2 from the germline V gene are SGHNT and YENEEA. V lost 1 base and J lost 3; bases outside the gene matches: 2. The CDR3 runs to 15 residues.

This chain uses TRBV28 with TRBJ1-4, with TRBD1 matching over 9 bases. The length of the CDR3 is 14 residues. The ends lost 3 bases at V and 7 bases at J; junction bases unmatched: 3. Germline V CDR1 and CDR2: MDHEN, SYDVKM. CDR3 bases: TGTGCCAGCAGTTTCCGACAGGGGGGTGAAAAACTGTTTTTT. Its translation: CASSFRQGGEKLFF.

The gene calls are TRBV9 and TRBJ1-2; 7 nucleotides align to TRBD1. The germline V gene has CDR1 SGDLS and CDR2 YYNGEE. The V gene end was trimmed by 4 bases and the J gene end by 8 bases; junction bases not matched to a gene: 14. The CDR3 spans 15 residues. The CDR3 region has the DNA TGTGCCAGCAGCACTAGCTGGGACAGCTTGGGGGGCTACACCTTC. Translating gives CASSTSWDSLGGYTF. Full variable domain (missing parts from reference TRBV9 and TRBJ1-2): DSGVTQTPKHLITATGQRVTLRCSPRSGDLSVYWYQQSLDQGLQFLIQYYNGEERAKGNILERFSAQQFPDLHSELNLSSLELGDSALYFCASSTSWDSLGGYTFGSGTRLTVV.

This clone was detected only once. The CDR3: CASSQDSGQGWGANTEAFF. The CDR3 DNA reads as TGCGCCAGCAGCCAAGATAGTGGGCAGGGGTGGGGTGCGAACACTGAAGCTTTCTTT. This rearrangement joins TRBV4-3 to TRBJ1-1; D might be TRBD1 (6 bases). Trimming pared 0 bases from V and 1 base from J, leaving 21 bases between. CDR1 LGHNA and CDR2 YSLEER come from the germline V gene. The CDR3 sequence is 19 residues long.

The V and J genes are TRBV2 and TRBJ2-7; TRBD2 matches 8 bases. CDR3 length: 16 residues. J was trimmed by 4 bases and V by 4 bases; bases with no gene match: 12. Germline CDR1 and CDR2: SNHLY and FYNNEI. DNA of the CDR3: TGTGCCAGCAGTGCGGTAGCGAGCGGGGGAACTTACGAGCAGTACTTC. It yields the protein CASSAVASGGTYEQYF.

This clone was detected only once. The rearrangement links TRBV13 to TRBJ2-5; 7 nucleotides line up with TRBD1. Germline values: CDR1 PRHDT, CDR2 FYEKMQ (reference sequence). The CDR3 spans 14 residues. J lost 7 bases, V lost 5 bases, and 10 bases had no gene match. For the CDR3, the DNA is TGTGCCAGCAGCCCGGGACAGACCTCGGCGACCCAGTACTTC. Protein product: CASSPGQTSATQYF.

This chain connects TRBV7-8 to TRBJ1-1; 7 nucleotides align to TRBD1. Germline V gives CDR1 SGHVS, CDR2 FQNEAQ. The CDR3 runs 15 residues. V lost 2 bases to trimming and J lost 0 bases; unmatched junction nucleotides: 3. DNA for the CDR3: TGTGCCAGCAGCTTAAACAGGGGAGTGAACACTGAAGCTTTCTTT. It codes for CASSLNRGVNTEAFF.

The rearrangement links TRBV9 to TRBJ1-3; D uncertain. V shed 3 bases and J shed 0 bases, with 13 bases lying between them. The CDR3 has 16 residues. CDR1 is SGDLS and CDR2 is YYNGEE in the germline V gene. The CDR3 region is CASSARGLDSGNTIYF. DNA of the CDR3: TGTGCCAGCAGCGCCCGGGGATTAGACTCTGGAAACACCATATATTTT.

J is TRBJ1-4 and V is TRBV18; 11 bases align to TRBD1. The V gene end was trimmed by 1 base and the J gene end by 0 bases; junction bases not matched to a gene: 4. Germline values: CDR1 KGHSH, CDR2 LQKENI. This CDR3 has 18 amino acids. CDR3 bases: TGTGCCAGCTCACCACGGACAGGGGGCATCACAACTAATGAAAAACTGTTTTTT. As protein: CASSPRTGGITTNEKLFF.

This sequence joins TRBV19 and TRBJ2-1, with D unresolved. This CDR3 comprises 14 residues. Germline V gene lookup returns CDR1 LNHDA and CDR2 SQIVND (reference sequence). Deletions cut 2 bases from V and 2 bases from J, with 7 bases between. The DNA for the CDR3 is TGTGCCAGTAGTATATGGCAGGCCTACAATGAGCAGTTCTTC. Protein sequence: CASSIWQAYNEQFF.

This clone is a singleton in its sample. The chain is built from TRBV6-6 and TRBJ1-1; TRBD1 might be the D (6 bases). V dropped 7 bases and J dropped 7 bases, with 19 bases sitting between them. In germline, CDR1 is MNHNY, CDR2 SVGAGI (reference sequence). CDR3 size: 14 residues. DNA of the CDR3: TGTGCCAGCACCAAGACGGGGGGGGCGTTTGAAGCTTTCTTT. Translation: CASTKTGGAFEAFF.

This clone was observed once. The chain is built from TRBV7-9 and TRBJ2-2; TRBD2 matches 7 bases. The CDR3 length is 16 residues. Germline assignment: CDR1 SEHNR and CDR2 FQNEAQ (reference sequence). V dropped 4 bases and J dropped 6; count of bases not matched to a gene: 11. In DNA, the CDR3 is TGTGCCAGCAGCTCCCCAGCTAGCGGAAGTGCCGGGGAGCTGTTTTTT. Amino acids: CASSSPASGSAGELFF.

DNA of the CDR3: TGTGCCAGCAGCCTAGCGGGGCCGTCCTACGAGCAGTACTTC. It specifies CASSLAGPSYEQYF. The chain combines TRBV6-2 or TRBV6-3 with TRBJ2-7, with TRBD2 matching 9 bases. Germline assignment: CDR1 MNHEY and CDR2 SVGEGT. J was trimmed by 1 base and V by 6 bases; bases with no gene match: 4. The CDR3 covers 14 residues.

CDR3 loop: CASSFRRGAFF. CDR3 DNA: TGTGCCAGCAGCTTCCGTCGCGGGGCTTTCTTT. The chain links TRBV7-2 to TRBJ1-1; D remains unclear. The germline V gene encodes CDR1 SGHTA and CDR2 FQGNSA. This CDR3 region has 11 residues. Trimming removed 3 bases from V and 11 bases from J, with 10 bases in between.

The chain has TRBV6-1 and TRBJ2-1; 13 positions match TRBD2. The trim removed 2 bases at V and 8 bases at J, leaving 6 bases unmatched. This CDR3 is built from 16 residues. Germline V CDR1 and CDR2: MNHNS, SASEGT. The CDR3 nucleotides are TGTGCCAGCAGTGAACGGACTAGCGGGAGAGGCGATGAGCAGTTCTTC. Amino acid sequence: CASSERTSGRGDEQFF.

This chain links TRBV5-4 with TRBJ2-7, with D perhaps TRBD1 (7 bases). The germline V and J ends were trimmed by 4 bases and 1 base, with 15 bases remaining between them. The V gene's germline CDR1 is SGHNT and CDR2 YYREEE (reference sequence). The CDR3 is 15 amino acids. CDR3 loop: CASSTAGQSSYEQYF. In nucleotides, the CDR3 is TGTGCCAGCAGCACCGCGGGACAGTCTTCCTACGAGCAGTACTTC.

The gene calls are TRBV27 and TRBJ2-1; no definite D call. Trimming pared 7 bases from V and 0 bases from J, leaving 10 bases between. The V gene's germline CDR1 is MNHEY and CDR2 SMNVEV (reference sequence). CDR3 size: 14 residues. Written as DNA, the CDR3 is TGTGCCAGCACCACCGCGAGCTCCTACAATGAGCAGTTCTTC. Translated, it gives CASTTASSYNEQFF.

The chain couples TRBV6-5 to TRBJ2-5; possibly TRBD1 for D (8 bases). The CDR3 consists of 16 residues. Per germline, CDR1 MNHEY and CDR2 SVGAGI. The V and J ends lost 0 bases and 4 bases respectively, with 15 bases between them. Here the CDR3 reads CASSYSHTGGGETQYF. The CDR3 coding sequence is TGTGCCAGCAGTTACTCGCATACAGGGGGGGGAGAGACCCAGTACTTC.

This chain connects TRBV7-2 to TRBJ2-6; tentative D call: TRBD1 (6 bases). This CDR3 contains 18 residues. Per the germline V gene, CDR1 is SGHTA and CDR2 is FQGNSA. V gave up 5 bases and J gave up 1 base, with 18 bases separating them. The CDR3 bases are TGTGCCAGCAGCCCTAGGAAGGGGGTGGGATCTGGGGCCAACGTCCTGACTTTC. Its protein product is CASSPRKGVGSGANVLTF.

CDR3 region: CSVDTGQGYAFF. As DNA, the CDR3 is TGCAGCGTTGATACAGGACAGGGGTACGCTTTCTTT. The chain links TRBV29-1 to TRBJ1-1; 9 bases agree with TRBD1. The CDR3 spans 12 residues. In germline, CDR1 is SQVTM, CDR2 ANQGSEA. V lost 3 bases and J lost 11; bases outside the gene matches: 7.